This T cell receptor (beta chain) was sequenced for a study of shared clonotypes between healthy human individuals. For the study at large: The plates for each donor numbered three CD4 naive, three CD4 memory, two CD8 naive and one CD8 memory.

Here immunoSEQ multiplex PCR was the method, and the copy in TCRdb shows in-frame clones only, minus some. Of millions of clones listed, 85% to 95% are singletons. As regards this clone: Its antigen remains unknown.

CDR1 SGHVS and CDR2 FNYEAQ come from the germline V gene. The CDR3 consists of 18 residues. Deletions cut 4 bases from V and 6 bases from J, with 25 bases between. The split of CD4+ cells yielded CD45RA+ naive and CD45RA-negative memory subsets. General observations from the study: Clonotype sharing among donors was thought likely to change with sequencing depth. A handful of donors held about 4.6% of naive CD4 clonotypes in common.

The receptor comes from a man younger than 30 in good health. The chain joins TRBV7-6 to TRBJ2-1; possibly TRBD1 or TRBD2 for D (5 bases each). The sample was naive CD4+ T cells sorted from blood. Subset denoted: CD45RA+ positively selected. As DNA, the CDR3 is TGTGCCAGCAGCTCATCGGGACCCGGGGCTTTGGGTGGCAATGAGCAGTTCTTC. This sequence encodes CASSSSGPGALGGNEQFF.